Each of the 2 T cell receptor beta chains below was sequenced from the same sample in a study of cytomegalovirus exposure and HLA in healthy donors. Use of 60 Vbeta and 13 Jbeta primers characterized the PCR. TCRdb keeps only in-frame clones here, not all; method: immunoSEQ multiplex PCR. The table lists approximately 77,000 clones, about three quarters of them singletons. The sample taken for sequencing was PBMCs. The receptors originated from a man in his forties in good health and CMV-seronegative.

This chain joins TRBV7-9 and TRBJ2-5, with 9 bases fitting TRBD2. With V trimmed by 5 bases and J by 7 bases, 8 bases remained unmatched. The CDR3 is 14 amino acids. The germline gives CDR1 SEHNR, CDR2 FQNEAQ (reference sequence). The CDR3 reads CASSPLAGVGTQYF. For the CDR3, the DNA is TGTGCCAGCAGCCCCTTAGCGGGAGTGGGGACCCAGTACTTC.

The chain carries TRBV9 and TRBJ1-2; D not resolved. V lost 3 bases to trimming and J lost 2 bases, with 14 bases between them. CDR3 length: 15 residues. Germline-derived CDR1 and CDR2 are SGDLS and YYNGEE. CDR3 bases: TGTGCCAGCAGCGCCGGAGGAGCCGCCAACTATGGCTACACCTTC. Translated, it gives CASSAGGAANYGYTF.